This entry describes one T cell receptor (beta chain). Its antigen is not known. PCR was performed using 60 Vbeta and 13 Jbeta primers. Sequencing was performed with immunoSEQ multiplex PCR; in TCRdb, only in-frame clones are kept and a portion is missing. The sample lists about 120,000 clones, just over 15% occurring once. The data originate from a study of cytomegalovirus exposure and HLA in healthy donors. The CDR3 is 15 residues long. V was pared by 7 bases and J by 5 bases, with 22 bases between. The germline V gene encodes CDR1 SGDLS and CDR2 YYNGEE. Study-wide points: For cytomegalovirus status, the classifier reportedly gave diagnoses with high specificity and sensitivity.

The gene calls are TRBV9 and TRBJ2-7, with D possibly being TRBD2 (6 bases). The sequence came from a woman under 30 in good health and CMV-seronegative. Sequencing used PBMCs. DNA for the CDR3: TGTGCCAGCGGACCCTCCTCCGGGAGAGAAAACGAGCAGTACTTC. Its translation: CASGPSSGRENEQYF.